A single sample is the source of the 4 T cell receptor beta chains below, sequenced in a study of T-cell reconstitution after alpha-beta-depleted transplantation in children. TCRbeta library construction was performed incorporating unique molecular identifiers. TCRdb processed the PCR reads anew with MiXCR; each CDR3 protein has one entry. The sample records about 440,000 distinct CDR3 sequences, around 46% being singletons. This sample comprised PBMCs, obtained before TCRalphabeta/CD19-depleted stem cell transplant. The origin of the receptors is a girl aged 2-10 years with aplastic anemia, due to receive a stem cell transplant.

V gene TRBV15 combines with J gene TRBJ1-1, with a possible D match to TRBD1 (6 bases). V was trimmed by 5 bases and J by 4 bases, leaving 14 bases between them. Germline-derived CDR1 and CDR2 are LNHNV and YYDKDF (reference sequence). This CDR3 comprises 14 residues. This CDR3 is CATSAQGWGTEAFF. The CDR3 bases are TGTGCCACCAGCGCCCAGGGGTGGGGCACTGAAGCTTTCTTT.

The chain is built from TRBV6-1 and TRBJ2-6, with 7 bases matching TRBD1. This CDR3 is built from 17 residues. Germline assignment: CDR1 MNHNS and CDR2 SASEGT. V lost 7 bases to trimming and J lost 0 bases; unmatched junction nucleotides: 9. The CDR3 region is CASTTGQPYSGANVLTF. The CDR3 coding sequence is TGTGCCAGCACTACGGGACAGCCCTACTCTGGGGCCAACGTCCTGACTTTC.

J is TRBJ2-7 and V is TRBV9; possibly TRBD1 for D (5 bases). The CDR3 is 15 amino acids. V lost 2 bases to trimming and J lost 6 bases, with 18 bases between them. Germline V lookup: CDR1 SGDLS, CDR2 YYNGEE. The DNA of the CDR3 is TGTGCCAGCAGCGTCGAAGGTCGCAGGGAAGGCGAGCAGTACTTC. Protein sequence: CASSVEGRREGEQYF.

The sample holds a few counts of this clonotype. The CDR3 sequence: CASSAPTTSDLTDTQYF. The DNA of the CDR3 is TGTGCCAGCAGCGCCCCCACCACTAGCGACCTCACAGATACGCAGTATTTT. The chain joins TRBV11-2 to TRBJ2-3, with TRBD2 identical over 7 bases. The CDR3 length is 17 residues. Germline values: CDR1 SGHAT, CDR2 FQNNGV. Unmatched junction bases numbered 13, after V lost 5 bases and J lost 2 bases.